This T cell receptor (beta chain) was found in a study of regulatory T cells in long-lasting Graves disease. Arm-PCR of CDR3 regions and iRepertoire HTBI primers were the basis on which TCR beta libraries were built. Each CDR3 protein gets one entry after TCRdb re-called the multiplex PCR reads with MiXCR. The sample carries about 430,000 distinct CDR3 sequences, 21% recorded once. Time point: persistent/refractory GD, antithyroid drugs over 5 years with positive TRAb. From RNA extracted from PBMCs, the TCR library was made. This clonotype was picked up one time. With a much larger clone just one base away, this may be a read error. The source of this sequence is a female donor with Graves disease. Sequenced here: peripheral blood mononuclear cells (PBMCs), sampled when the disease was refractory, from a patient treated with antithyroid drugs.

CDR3 in DNA: TGTGCCAGCAGAGGGACTAGCGGGAGTGACACCGGGGAGCTGTTTTTT. Translating it yields CASRGTSGSDTGELFF. The genes are TRBV12-3 or TRBV12-4 and TRBJ2-2, with 14 bases identical to TRBD2. The CDR3 is 16 residues long. V shed 6 bases, J shed 3 bases, and the junction held 3 bases outside the gene matches.